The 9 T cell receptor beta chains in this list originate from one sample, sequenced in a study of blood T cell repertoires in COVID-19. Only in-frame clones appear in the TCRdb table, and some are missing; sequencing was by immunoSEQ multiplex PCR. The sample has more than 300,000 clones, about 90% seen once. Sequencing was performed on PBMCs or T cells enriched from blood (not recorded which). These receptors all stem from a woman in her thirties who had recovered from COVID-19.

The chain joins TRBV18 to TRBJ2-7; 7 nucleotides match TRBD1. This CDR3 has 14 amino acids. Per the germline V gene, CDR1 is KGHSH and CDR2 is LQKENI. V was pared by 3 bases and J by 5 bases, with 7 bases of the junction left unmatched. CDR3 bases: TGTGCCAGCTCACCGCAAACAGGGGTTAACGAGCAGTACTTC. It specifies CASSPQTGVNEQYF.

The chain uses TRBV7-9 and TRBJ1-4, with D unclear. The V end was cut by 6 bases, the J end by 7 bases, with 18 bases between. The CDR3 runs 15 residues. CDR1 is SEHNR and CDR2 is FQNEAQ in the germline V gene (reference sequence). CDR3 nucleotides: TGTGCCAGCAGTCTACCGGGAGCGGGCCTTGAAAAACTGTTTTTT. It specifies CASSLPGAGLEKLFF.

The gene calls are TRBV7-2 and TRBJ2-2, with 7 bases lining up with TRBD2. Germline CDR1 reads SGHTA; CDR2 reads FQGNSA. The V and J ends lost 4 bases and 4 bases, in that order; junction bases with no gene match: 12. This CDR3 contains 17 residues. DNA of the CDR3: TGTGCCAGCAGCTCCTTCGTAGGCGGGAGTCGCACCGGGGAGCTGTTTTTT. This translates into CASSSFVGGSRTGELFF.

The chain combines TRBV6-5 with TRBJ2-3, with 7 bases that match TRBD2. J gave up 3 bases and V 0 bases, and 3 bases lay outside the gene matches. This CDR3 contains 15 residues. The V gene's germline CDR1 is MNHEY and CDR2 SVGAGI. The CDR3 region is CASSYSRGGTDTQYF. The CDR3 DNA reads TGTGCCAGCAGTTACTCGCGCGGGGGAACAGATACGCAGTATTTT.

The CDR3 is CASNTDRDQPQHF. For the CDR3, the DNA is TGTGCCAGCAACACGGACAGGGACCAGCCCCAGCATTTT. This sequence joins TRBV6-5 and TRBJ1-5; 8 bases fit TRBD1. V gave up 7 bases and J gave up 7 bases; unmatched junction bases: 6. CDR3 length: 13 amino acids. Looked up from germline, CDR1 is MNHEY and CDR2 is SVGAGI.

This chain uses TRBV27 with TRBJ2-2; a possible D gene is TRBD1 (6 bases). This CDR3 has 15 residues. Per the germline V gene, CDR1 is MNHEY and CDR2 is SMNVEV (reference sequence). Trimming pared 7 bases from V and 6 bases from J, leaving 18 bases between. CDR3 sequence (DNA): TGTGCCAGCATTACAACCGGGACATTGGCCGGGGAGCTGTTTTTT. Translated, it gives CASITTGTLAGELFF.

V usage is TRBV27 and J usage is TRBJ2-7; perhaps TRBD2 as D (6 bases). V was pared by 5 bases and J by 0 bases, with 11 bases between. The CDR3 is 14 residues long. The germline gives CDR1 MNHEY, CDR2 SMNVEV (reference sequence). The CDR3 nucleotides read TGTGCCAGCAGTCACGGGGGTAACTCCTACGAGCAGTACTTC. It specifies CASSHGGNSYEQYF.

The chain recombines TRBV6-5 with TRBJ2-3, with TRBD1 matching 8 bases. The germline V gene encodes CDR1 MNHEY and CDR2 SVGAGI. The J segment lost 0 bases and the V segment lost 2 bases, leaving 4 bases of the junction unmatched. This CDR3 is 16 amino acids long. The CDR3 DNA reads TGTGCCAGCAGTTACGAGACAGGGGCGAGCACAGATACGCAGTATTTT. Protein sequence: CASSYETGASTDTQYF.

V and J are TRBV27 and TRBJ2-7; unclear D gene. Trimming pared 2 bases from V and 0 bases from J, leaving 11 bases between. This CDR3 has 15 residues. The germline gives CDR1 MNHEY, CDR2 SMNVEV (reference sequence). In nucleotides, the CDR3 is TGTGCCAGCAGTTTAAGTGGTTGGAGCTCCTACGAGCAGTACTTC. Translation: CASSLSGWSSYEQYF.